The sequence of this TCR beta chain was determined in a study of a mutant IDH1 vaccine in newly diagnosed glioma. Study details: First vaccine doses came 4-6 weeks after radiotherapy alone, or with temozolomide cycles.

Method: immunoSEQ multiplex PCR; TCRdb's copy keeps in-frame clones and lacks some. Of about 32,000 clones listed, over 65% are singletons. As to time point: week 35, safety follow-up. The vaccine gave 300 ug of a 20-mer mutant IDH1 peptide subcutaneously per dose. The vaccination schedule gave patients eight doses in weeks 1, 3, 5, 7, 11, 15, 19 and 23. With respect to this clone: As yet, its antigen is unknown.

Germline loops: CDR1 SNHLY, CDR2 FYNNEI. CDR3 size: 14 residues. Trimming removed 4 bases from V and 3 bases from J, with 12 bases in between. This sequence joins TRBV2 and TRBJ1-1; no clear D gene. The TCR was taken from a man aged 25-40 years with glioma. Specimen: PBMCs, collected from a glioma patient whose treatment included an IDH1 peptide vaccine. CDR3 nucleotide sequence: TGTGCCAGCAGTGCGGGCCCTTTGTACACTGAAGCTTTCTTT. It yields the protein CASSAGPLYTEAFF.